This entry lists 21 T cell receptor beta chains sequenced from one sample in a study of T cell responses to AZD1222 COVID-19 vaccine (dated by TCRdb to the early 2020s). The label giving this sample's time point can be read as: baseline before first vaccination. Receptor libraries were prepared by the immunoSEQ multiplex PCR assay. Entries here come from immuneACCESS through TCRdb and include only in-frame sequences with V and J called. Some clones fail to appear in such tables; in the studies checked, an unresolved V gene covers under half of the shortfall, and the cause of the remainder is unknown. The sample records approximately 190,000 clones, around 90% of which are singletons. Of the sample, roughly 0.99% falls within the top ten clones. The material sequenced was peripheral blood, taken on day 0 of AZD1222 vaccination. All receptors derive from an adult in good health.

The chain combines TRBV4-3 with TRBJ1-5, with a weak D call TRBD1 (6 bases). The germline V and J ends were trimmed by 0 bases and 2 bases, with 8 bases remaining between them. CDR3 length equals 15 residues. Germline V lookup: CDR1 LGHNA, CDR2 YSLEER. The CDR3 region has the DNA TGCGCCAGCAGCCAAGAACGACAGGGCAATCAGCCCCAGCATTTT. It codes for CASSQERQGNQPQHF.

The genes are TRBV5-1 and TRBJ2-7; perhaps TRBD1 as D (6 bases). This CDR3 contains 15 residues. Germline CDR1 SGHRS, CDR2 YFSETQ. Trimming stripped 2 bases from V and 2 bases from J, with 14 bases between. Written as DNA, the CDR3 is TGCGCCAGCAGCTTATTTACAGGGCCCACCTACGAGCAGTACTTC. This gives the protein CASSLFTGPTYEQYF.

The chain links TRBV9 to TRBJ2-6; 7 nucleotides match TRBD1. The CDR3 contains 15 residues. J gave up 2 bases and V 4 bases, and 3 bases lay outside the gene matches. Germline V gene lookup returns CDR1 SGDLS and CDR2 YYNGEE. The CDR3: CASSQTGAGANVLTF. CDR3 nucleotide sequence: TGTGCCAGCAGCCAAACAGGGGCTGGGGCCAACGTCCTGACTTTC. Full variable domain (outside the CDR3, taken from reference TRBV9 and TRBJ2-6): DSGVTQTPKHLITATGQRVTLRCSPRSGDLSVYWYQQSLDQGLQFLIQYYNGEERAKGNILERFSAQQFPDLHSELNLSSLELGDSALYFCASSQTGAGANVLTFGAGSRLTVL.

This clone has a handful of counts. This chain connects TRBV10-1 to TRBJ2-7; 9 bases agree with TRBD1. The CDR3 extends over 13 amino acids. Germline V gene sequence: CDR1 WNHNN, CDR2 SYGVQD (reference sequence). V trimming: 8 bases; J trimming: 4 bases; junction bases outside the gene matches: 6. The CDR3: CASHTGGGYEQYF. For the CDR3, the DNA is TGCGCCAGCCATACAGGGGGCGGGTACGAGCAGTACTTC.

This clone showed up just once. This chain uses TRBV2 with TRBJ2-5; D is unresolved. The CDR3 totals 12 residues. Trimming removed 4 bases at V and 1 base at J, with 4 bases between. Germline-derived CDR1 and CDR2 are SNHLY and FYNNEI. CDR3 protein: CASSGSQETQYF. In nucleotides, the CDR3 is TGTGCCAGCAGTGGCTCCCAAGAGACCCAGTACTTC.

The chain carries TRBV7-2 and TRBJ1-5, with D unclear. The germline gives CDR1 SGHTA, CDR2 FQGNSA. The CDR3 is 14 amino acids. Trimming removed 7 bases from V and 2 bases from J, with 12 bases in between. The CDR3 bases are TGTGCCAGCACCCCGCGAGGTGGCAATCAGCCCCAGCATTTT. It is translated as CASTPRGGNQPQHF.

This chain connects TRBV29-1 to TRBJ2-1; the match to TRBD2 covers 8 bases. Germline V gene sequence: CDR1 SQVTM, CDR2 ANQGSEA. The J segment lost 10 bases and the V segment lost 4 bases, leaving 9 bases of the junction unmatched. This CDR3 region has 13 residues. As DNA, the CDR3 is TGCAGCGTTGCACCAGCGGGAGCTAACGAGCAGTTCTTC. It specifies CSVAPAGANEQFF.

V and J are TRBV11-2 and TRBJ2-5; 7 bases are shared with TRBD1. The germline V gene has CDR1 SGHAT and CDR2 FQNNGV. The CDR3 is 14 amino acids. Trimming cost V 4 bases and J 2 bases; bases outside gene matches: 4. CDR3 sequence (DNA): TGTGCCAGCAGCTCGACAGGGCCTCAAGAGACCCAGTACTTC. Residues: CASSSTGPQETQYF.

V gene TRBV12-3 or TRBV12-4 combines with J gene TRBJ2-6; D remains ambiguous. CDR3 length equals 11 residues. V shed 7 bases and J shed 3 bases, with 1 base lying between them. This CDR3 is CASNGANVLTF. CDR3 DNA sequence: TGTGCCAGCAATGGGGCCAACGTCCTGACTTTC.

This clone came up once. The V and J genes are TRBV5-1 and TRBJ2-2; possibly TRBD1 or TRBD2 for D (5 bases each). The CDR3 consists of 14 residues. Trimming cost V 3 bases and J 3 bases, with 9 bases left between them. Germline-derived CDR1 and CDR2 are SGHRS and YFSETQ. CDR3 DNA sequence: TGCGCCAGCAGCTCGGGACGGTACACCGGGGAGCTGTTTTTT. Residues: CASSSGRYTGELFF. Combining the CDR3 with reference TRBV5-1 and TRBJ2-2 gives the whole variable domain KAGVTQTPRYLIKTRGQQVTLSCSPISGHRSVSWYQQTPGQGLQFLFEYFSETQRNKGNFPGRFSGRQFSNSRSEMNVSTLELGDSALYLCASSSGRYTGELFFGEGSRLTVL.

CDR3 residues: CASTLSRSGNTIYF. The DNA of the CDR3 is TGTGCCAGCACCCTTAGTCGCTCTGGAAACACCATATATTTT. The chain is built from TRBV7-9 and TRBJ1-3; no clear D gene. CDR3 length: 14 residues. The germline V gene has CDR1 SEHNR and CDR2 FQNEAQ (reference sequence). V dropped 7 bases and J dropped 0 bases, with 10 bases sitting between them.

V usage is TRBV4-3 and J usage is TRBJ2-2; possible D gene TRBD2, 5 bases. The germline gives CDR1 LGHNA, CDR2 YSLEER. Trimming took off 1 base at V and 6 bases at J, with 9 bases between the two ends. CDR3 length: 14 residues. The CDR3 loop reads CASSQVRGAGELFF. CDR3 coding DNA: TGCGCCAGCAGCCAAGTTCGGGGAGCCGGGGAGCTGTTTTTT.

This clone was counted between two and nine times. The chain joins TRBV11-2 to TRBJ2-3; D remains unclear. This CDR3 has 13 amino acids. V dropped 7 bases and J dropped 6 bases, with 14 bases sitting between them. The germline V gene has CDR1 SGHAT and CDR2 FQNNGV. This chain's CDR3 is CASIMGIGDTQYF. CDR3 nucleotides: TGTGCCAGCATAATGGGAATAGGGGATACGCAGTATTTT.

The CDR3 region has the DNA TGCAGCGTTGGTGGTTTTCAAGAGACCCAGTACTTC. Translating it yields CSVGGFQETQYF. V usage is TRBV29-1 and J usage is TRBJ2-5; D gene ambiguous. The CDR3 extends over 12 amino acids. CDR1 and CDR2 (germline): SQVTM, ANQGSEA. V shed 4 bases and J shed 2 bases, with 8 bases lying between them.

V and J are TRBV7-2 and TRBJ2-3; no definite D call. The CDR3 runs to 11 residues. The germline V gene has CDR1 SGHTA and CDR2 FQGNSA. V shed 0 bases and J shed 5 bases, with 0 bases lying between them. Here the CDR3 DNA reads TGTGCCAGCAGCTTAGCAGATACGCAGTATTTT. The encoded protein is CASSLADTQYF. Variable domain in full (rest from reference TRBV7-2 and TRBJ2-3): GAGVSQSPSNKVTEKGKDVELRCDPISGHTALYWYRQSLGQGLEFLIYFQGNSAPDKSGLPSDRFSAERTGGSVSTLTIQRTQQEDSAVYLCASSLADTQYFGPGTRLTVL.

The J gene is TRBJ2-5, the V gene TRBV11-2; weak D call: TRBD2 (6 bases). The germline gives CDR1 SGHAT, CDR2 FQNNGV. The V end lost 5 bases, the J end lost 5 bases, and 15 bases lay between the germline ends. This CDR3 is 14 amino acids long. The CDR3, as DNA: TGTGCCAGCAGCCGCCGTGGGACTGAGGAGACCCAGTACTTC. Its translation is CASSRRGTEETQYF. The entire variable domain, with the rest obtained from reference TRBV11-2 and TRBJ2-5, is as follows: EAGVAQSPRYKIIEKRQSVAFWCNPISGHATLYWYQQILGQGPKLLIQFQNNGVVDDSQLPKDRFSAERLKGVDSTLKIQPAKLEDSAVYLCASSRRGTEETQYFGPGTRLLVL.

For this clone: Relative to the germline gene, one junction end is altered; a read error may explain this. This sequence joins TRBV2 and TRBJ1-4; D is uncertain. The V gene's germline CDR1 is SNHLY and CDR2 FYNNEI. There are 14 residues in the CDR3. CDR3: CASREAGRNEKLFF. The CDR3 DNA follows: TGTGCCAGCAGGGAAGCTGGCCGTAATGAAAAACTGTTTTTT.

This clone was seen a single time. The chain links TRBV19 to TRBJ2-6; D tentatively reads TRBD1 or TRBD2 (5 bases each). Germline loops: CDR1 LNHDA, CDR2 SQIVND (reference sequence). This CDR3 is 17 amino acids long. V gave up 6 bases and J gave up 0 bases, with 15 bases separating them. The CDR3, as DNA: TGTGCCAGTAGCCACTTGGGACCGATCTCTGGGGCCAACGTCCTGACTTTC. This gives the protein CASSHLGPISGANVLTF.

The CDR3: CASSSGQGNSPLHF. CDR3 coding DNA: TGTGCCAGCAGTTCCGGACAGGGTAATTCACCCCTCCACTTT. The chain recombines TRBV27 with TRBJ1-6, with 8 bases aligning to TRBD1. Unmatched junction bases numbered 2, after V lost 4 bases and J lost 6 bases. The CDR3 extends over 14 amino acids. The germline V gene encodes CDR1 MNHEY and CDR2 SMNVEV (reference sequence).

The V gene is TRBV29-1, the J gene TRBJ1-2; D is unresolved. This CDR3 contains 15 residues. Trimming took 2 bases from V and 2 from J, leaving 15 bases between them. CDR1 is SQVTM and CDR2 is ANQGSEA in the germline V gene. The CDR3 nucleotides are TGCAGCGTTGAAAGGACCACCAAAGAGAACTATGGCTACACCTTC. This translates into CSVERTTKENYGYTF.

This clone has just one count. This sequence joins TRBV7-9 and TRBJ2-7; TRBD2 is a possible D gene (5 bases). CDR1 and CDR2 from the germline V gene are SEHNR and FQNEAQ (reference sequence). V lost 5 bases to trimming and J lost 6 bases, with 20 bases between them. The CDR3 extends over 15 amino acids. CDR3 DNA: TGTGCCAGCAGCCAAGGCCGGAGGCCCCTAGTCGAGCAGTACTTC. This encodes CASSQGRRPLVEQYF.